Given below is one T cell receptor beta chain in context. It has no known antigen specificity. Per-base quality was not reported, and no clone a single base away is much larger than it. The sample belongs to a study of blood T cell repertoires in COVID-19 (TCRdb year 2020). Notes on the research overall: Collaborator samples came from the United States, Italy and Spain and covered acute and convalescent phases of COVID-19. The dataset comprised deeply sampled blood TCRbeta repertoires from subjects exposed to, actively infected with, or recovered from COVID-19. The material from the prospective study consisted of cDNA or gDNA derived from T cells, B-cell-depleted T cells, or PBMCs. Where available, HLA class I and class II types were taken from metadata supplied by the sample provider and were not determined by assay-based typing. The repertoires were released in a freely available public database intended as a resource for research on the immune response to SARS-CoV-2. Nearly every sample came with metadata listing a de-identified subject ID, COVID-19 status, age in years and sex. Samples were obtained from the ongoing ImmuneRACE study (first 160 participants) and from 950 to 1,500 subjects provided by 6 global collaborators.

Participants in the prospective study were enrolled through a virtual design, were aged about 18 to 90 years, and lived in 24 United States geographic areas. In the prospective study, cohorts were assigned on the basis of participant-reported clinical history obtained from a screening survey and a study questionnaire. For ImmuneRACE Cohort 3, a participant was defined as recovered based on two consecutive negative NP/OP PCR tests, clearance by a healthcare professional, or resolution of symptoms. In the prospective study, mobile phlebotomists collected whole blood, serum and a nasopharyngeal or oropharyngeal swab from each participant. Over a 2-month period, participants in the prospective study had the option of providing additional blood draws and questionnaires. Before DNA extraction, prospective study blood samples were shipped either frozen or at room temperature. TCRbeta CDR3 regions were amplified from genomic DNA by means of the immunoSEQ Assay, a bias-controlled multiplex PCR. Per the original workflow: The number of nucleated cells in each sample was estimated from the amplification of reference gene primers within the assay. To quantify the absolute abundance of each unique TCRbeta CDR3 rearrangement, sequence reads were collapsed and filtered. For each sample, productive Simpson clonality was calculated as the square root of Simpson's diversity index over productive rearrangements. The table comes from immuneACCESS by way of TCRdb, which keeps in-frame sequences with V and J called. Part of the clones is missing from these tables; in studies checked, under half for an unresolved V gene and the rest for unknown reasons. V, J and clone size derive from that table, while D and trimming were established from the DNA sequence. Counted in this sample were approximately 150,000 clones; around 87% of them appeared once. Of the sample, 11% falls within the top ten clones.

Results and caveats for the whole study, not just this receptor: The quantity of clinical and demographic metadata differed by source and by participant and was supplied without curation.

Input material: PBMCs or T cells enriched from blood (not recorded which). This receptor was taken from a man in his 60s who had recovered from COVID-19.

The CDR3: CASSYDTGARQPQHF. The base sequence is TGTGCCAGCAGCTACGATACAGGGGCCCGGCAGCCCCAGCATTTT. In this chain, TRBV7-8 is recombined with TRBJ1-5, with TRBD1 identical over 7 junction bases. Compared with germline, V lacks 4 bases and J lacks 7 bases; bases without a gene match: 10. CDR1 and CDR2 are drawn from the germline V gene: SGHVS, FQNEAQ. The CDR3 starts with the cysteine, ends with the phenylalanine, and has 15 residues. This entry keeps only the CDR3 DNA: 45 bases, framed from base 1.